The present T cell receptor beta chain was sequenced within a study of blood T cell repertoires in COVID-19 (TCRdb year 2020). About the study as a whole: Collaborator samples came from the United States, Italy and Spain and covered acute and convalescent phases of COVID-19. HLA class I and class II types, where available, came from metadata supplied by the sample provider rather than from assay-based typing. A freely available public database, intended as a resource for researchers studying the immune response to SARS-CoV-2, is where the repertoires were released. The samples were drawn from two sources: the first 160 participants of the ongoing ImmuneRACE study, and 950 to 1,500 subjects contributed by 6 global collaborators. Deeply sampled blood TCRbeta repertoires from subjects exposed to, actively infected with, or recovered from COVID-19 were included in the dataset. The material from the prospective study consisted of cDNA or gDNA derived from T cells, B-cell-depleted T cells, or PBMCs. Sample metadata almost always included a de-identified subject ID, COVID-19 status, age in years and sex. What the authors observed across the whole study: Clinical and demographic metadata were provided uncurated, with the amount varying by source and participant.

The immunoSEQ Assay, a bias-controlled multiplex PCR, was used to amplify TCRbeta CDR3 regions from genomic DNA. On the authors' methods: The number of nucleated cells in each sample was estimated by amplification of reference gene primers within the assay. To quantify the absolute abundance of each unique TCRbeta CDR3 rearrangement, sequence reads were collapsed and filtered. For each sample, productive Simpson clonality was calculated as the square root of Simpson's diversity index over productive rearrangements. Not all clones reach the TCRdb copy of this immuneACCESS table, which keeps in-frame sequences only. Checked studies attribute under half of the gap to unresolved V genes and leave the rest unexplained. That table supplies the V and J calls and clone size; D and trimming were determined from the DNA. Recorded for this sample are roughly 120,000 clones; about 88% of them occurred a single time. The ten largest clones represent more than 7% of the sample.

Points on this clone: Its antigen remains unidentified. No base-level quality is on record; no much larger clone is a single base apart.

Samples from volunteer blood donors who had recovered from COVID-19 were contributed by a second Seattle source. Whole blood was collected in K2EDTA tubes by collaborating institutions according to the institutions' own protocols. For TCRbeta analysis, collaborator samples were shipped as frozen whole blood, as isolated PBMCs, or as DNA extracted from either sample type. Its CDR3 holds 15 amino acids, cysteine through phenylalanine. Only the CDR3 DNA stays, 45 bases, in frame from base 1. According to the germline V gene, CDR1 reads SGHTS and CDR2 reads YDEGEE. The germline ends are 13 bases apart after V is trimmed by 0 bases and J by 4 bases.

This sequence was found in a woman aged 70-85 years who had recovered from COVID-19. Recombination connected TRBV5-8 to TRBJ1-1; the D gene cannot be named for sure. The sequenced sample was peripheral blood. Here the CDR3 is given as CASSLGFRVGTEAFF. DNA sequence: TGTGCCAGCAGCTTGGGATTCCGGGTCGGCACTGAAGCTTTCTTT.